A selection of T cell receptor beta chains follows, all from one sample in a study of blood T cell repertoires in COVID-19. Some clones are missing from TCRdb's copy, which holds only in-frame ones; the method was immunoSEQ multiplex PCR. The repertoire includes roughly 300,000 clones, about 90% of them detected once, and about 5% sits in the top ten. The sample consisted of PBMCs or T cells enriched from blood (not recorded which). These receptors all come from a woman in her twenties or thirties who had recovered from COVID-19. CDR3s leave out the opening cysteine and the closing phenylalanine or tryptophan.

TRBJ1-1 | TRBV29-1 | SAATANTEAF
TRBJ1-1 | TRBV10-3 | AISQGSGTEAF
TRBJ1-4 | TRBV28 | ASRGTGGASYEKLF
TRBJ2-1 | TRBV23-1 | ASSPTSGGDNEQF
TRBJ2-2 | TRBV9 | ASSPGGPNTGELF
TRBJ1-1 | TRBV2 | ASMEVRLGTEAF
TRBJ1-2 | TRBV16 | ASSQTRDSPYGYT
TRBJ2-7 | TRBV5-1 | ASSLGQFYEQY
TRBJ2-5 | TRBV7-9 | ASSLGFGEIQETQY
TRBJ1-5 | TRBV23-1 | ASSQITGPQH
TRBJ1-1 | TRBV11-2 | ASRASTTEAF
TRBJ1-2 | TRBV9 | ASSTRGGTYGYT
TRBJ1-1 | TRBV4-3 | ASSQLDRENTEAF
TRBJ1-3 | TRBV27 | ASSPGTGVPSGNTIY
TRBJ2-7 | TRBV5-6 | ASSPGTSGGAVEQY
TRBJ2-2 | TRBV7-2 | ASSLVARLAGGELF
TRBJ2-1 | TRBV27 | ASSLIAGLNNEQF
TRBJ1-3 | TRBV2 | ASIWALAGTIY
TRBJ1-5 | TRBV2 | ASSEGQGSHSNQPQH
TRBJ2-2 | TRBV13 | ASSSPHDRSGTGELF
TRBJ1-2 | TRBV6-5 | ASSQLGYGYT
TRBJ2-5 | TRBV7-9 | ASSSRLGVETQY
TRBJ1-2 | TRBV7-9 | ASSFLEGAVYGYT
TRBJ2-7 | TRBV19 | ASSWDGSEAYEQY
TRBJ1-6 | TRBV9 | ASSVDPGGGNSPLH
TRBJ2-1 | TRBV10-3 | AISDPSGAYNEQF
TRBJ1-3 | TRBV5-5 | ASSSTARGIGNTIY
TRBJ2-5 | TRBV19 | ASSGQGYQETQY
TRBJ1-5 | TRBV27 | ASSFQTPGTGGNQPQH
TRBJ1-1 | TRBV19 | ASSRTGGLGTEAF
TRBJ1-2 | TRBV7-9 | ASSPQQGKYGYT
TRBJ1-2 | TRBV9 | ASSVPVTGGSNYGYT
TRBJ2-7 | TRBV2 | ASRVDSSYEQY
TRBJ1-2 | TRBV25-1 | ASSEGGGGYT
TRBJ2-1 | TRBV7-2 | ASSSGTGGWDEQF
TRBJ1-6 | TRBV7-2 | ASSQLMGQGWTPLH
TRBJ1-2 | TRBV7-8 | ASSRGHPGYGYT
TRBJ1-2 | TRBV15 | ATSPRQGPRGGYT
TRBJ1-2 | TRBV5-6 | ASTLGAGGKGYT
TRBJ2-7 | TRBV4-1 | ASSLWTGGSYEQY
TRBJ2-7 | TRBV28 | ASRGAGSYEQY
TRBJ2-4 | TRBV15 | ATSRYRGDIQY
TRBJ2-7 | TRBV7-3 | ASSLRGGSIYEQY
TRBJ1-1 | TRBV3-1/TRBV3-2 | ASQGPGGEAF
TRBJ1-2 | TRBV2 | ASSPGTAPKGYT
TRBJ1-2 | TRBV5-5 | ASSLRQGAHGYT
TRBJ1-1 | TRBV5-4 | ASSPVGNTEAF
TRBJ1-2 | TRBV6-5 | ASTGTGGDGYT
TRBJ2-1 | TRBV4-2 | ASSQVASGGFDEQF
TRBJ1-2 | TRBV4-2 | ASSRHEGGQGNYGYT